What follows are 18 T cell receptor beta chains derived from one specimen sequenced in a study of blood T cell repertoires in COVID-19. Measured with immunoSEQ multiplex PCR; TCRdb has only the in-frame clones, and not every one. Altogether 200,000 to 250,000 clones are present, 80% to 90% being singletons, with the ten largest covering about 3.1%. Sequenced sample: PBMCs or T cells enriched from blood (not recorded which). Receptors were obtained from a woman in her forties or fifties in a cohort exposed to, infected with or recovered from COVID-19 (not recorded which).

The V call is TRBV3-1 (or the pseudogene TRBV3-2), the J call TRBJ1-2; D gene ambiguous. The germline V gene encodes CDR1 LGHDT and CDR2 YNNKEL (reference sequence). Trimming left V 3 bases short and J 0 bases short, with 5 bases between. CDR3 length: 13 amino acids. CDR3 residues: CASSQATNYGYTF. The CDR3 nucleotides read TGTGCCAGCAGCCAGGCAACTAACTATGGCTACACCTTC.

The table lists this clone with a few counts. The CDR3 nucleotides read TGCGCCAGCAGCTTGGCCGTTTTGGGTGACAGGGCTGAGCAGTTCTTC. Residues: CASSLAVLGDRAEQFF. The chain links TRBV5-1 to TRBJ2-1, with 7 bases fitting TRBD1. The germline CDR1 and CDR2 sequences are SGHRS and YFSETQ. V shed 0 bases, J shed 9 bases, and the junction held 12 bases outside the gene matches. The CDR3 runs 16 residues.

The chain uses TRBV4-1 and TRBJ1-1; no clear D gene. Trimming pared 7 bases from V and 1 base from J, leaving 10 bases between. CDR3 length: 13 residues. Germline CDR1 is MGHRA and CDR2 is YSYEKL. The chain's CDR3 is CASKYRENTEAFF. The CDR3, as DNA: TGCGCCAGCAAATATCGGGAGAACACTGAAGCTTTCTTT.

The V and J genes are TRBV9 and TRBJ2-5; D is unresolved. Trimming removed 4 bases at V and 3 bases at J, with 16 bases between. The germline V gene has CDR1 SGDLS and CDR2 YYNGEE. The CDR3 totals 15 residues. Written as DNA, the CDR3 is TGTGCCAGCAGCCCAACCCCGAGGATTAAAGAGACCCAGTACTTC. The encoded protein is CASSPTPRIKETQYF.

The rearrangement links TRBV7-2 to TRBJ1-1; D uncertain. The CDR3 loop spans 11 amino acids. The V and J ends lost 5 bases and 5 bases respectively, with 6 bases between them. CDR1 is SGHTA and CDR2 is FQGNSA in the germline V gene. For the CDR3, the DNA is TGTGCCAGCAGCCTCTATACTGAAGCTTTCTTT. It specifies CASSLYTEAFF.

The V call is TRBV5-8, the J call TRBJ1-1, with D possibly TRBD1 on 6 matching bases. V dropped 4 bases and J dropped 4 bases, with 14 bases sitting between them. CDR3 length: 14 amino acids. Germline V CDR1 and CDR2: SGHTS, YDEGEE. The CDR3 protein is CASSLVGGGTEAFF. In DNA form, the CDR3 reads TGTGCCAGCAGCCTTGTAGGGGGGGGCACTGAAGCTTTCTTT.

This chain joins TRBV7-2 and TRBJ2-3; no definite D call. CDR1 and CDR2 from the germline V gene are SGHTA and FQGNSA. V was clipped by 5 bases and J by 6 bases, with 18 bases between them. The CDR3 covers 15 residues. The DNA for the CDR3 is TGTGCCAGCAGCCAAAACTACGGGTCCGGGGATACGCAGTATTTT. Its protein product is CASSQNYGSGDTQYF.

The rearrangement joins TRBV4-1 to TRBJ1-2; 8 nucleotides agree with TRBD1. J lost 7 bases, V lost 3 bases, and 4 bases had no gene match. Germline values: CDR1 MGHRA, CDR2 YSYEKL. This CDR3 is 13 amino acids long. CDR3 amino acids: CASSQGQVSGYTF. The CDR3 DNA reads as TGCGCCAGCAGCCAGGGACAGGTCTCTGGCTACACCTTC.

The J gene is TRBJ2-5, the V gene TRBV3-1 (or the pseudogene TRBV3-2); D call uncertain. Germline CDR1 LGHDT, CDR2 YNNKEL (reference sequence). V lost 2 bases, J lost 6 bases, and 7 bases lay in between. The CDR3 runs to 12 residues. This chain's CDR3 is CASSQTGQTQYF. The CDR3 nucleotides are TGTGCCAGCAGCCAAACTGGGCAGACCCAGTACTTC.

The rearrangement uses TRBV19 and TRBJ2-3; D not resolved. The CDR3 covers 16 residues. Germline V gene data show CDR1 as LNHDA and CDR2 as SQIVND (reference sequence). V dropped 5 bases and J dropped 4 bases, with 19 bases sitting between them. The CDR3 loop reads CASSHRTSSSADTQYF. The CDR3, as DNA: TGTGCCAGTAGTCACAGAACATCCAGTTCGGCAGATACGCAGTATTTT.

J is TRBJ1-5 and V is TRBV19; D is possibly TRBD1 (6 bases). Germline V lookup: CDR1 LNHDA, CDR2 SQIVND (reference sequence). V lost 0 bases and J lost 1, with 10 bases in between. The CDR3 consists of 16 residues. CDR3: CASSIDPGHSNQPQHF. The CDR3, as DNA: TGTGCCAGTAGTATAGATCCGGGACACAGCAATCAGCCCCAGCATTTT.

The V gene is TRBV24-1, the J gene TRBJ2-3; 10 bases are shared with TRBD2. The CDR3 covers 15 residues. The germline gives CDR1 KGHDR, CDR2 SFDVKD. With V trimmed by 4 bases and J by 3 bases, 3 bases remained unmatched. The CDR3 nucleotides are TGTGCCACCAGTGAGGGTAGCGGGGGGACAGATACGCAGTATTTT. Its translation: CATSEGSGGTDTQYF.

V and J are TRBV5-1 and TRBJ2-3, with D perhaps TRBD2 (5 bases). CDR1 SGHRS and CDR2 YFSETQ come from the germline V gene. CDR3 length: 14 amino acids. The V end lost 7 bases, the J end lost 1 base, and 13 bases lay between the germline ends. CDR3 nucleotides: TGCGCCAGCCGGGCTAGCTGGGGCACAGATACGCAGTATTTT. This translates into CASRASWGTDTQYF.

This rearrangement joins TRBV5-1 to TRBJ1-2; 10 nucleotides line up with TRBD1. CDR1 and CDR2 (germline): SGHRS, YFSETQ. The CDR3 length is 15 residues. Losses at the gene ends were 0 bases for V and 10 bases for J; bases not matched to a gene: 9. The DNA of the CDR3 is TGCGCCAGCAGCTTGGACTCCGGGACAGGGGCTGTCTACACCTTC. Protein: CASSLDSGTGAVYTF.

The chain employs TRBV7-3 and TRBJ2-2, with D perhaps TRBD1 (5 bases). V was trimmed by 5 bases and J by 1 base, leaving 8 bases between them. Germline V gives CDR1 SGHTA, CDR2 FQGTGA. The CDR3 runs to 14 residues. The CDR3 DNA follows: TGTGCCAGCAGCCAAGACAGGAACACCGGGGAGCTGTTTTTT. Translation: CASSQDRNTGELFF. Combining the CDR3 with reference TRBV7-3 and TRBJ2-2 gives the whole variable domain GAGVSQTPSNKVTEKGKYVELRCDPISGHTALYWYRQSLGQGPEFLIYFQGTGAADDSGLPNDRFFAVRPEGSVSTLKIQRTERGDSAVYLCASSQDRNTGELFFGEGSRLTVL.

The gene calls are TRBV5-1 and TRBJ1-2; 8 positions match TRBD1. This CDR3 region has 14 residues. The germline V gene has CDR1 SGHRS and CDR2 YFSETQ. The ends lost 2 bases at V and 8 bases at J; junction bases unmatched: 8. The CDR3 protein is CASSLLDRGGGYTF. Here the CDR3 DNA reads TGCGCCAGCAGCTTATTAGACAGGGGTGGCGGCTACACCTTC.

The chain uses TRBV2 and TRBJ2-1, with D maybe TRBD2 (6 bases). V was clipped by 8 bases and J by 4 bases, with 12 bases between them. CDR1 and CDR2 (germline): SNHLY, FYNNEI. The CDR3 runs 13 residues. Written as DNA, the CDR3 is TGTGCCAGCCTAGCGACCGCATACAATGAGCAGTTCTTC. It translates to CASLATAYNEQFF.

The CDR3 region has the DNA TGTGCCAGCAGCCAAGCCGGACTAGCGGGGTACACCGGGGAGCTGTTTTTT. Residues: CASSQAGLAGYTGELFF. This chain joins TRBV4-2 and TRBJ2-2; 12 bases match TRBD2. The CDR3 sequence is 17 residues long. Per the germline V gene, CDR1 is LGHNA and CDR2 is YNFKEQ. J lost 3 bases, V lost 1 base, and 3 bases had no gene match.